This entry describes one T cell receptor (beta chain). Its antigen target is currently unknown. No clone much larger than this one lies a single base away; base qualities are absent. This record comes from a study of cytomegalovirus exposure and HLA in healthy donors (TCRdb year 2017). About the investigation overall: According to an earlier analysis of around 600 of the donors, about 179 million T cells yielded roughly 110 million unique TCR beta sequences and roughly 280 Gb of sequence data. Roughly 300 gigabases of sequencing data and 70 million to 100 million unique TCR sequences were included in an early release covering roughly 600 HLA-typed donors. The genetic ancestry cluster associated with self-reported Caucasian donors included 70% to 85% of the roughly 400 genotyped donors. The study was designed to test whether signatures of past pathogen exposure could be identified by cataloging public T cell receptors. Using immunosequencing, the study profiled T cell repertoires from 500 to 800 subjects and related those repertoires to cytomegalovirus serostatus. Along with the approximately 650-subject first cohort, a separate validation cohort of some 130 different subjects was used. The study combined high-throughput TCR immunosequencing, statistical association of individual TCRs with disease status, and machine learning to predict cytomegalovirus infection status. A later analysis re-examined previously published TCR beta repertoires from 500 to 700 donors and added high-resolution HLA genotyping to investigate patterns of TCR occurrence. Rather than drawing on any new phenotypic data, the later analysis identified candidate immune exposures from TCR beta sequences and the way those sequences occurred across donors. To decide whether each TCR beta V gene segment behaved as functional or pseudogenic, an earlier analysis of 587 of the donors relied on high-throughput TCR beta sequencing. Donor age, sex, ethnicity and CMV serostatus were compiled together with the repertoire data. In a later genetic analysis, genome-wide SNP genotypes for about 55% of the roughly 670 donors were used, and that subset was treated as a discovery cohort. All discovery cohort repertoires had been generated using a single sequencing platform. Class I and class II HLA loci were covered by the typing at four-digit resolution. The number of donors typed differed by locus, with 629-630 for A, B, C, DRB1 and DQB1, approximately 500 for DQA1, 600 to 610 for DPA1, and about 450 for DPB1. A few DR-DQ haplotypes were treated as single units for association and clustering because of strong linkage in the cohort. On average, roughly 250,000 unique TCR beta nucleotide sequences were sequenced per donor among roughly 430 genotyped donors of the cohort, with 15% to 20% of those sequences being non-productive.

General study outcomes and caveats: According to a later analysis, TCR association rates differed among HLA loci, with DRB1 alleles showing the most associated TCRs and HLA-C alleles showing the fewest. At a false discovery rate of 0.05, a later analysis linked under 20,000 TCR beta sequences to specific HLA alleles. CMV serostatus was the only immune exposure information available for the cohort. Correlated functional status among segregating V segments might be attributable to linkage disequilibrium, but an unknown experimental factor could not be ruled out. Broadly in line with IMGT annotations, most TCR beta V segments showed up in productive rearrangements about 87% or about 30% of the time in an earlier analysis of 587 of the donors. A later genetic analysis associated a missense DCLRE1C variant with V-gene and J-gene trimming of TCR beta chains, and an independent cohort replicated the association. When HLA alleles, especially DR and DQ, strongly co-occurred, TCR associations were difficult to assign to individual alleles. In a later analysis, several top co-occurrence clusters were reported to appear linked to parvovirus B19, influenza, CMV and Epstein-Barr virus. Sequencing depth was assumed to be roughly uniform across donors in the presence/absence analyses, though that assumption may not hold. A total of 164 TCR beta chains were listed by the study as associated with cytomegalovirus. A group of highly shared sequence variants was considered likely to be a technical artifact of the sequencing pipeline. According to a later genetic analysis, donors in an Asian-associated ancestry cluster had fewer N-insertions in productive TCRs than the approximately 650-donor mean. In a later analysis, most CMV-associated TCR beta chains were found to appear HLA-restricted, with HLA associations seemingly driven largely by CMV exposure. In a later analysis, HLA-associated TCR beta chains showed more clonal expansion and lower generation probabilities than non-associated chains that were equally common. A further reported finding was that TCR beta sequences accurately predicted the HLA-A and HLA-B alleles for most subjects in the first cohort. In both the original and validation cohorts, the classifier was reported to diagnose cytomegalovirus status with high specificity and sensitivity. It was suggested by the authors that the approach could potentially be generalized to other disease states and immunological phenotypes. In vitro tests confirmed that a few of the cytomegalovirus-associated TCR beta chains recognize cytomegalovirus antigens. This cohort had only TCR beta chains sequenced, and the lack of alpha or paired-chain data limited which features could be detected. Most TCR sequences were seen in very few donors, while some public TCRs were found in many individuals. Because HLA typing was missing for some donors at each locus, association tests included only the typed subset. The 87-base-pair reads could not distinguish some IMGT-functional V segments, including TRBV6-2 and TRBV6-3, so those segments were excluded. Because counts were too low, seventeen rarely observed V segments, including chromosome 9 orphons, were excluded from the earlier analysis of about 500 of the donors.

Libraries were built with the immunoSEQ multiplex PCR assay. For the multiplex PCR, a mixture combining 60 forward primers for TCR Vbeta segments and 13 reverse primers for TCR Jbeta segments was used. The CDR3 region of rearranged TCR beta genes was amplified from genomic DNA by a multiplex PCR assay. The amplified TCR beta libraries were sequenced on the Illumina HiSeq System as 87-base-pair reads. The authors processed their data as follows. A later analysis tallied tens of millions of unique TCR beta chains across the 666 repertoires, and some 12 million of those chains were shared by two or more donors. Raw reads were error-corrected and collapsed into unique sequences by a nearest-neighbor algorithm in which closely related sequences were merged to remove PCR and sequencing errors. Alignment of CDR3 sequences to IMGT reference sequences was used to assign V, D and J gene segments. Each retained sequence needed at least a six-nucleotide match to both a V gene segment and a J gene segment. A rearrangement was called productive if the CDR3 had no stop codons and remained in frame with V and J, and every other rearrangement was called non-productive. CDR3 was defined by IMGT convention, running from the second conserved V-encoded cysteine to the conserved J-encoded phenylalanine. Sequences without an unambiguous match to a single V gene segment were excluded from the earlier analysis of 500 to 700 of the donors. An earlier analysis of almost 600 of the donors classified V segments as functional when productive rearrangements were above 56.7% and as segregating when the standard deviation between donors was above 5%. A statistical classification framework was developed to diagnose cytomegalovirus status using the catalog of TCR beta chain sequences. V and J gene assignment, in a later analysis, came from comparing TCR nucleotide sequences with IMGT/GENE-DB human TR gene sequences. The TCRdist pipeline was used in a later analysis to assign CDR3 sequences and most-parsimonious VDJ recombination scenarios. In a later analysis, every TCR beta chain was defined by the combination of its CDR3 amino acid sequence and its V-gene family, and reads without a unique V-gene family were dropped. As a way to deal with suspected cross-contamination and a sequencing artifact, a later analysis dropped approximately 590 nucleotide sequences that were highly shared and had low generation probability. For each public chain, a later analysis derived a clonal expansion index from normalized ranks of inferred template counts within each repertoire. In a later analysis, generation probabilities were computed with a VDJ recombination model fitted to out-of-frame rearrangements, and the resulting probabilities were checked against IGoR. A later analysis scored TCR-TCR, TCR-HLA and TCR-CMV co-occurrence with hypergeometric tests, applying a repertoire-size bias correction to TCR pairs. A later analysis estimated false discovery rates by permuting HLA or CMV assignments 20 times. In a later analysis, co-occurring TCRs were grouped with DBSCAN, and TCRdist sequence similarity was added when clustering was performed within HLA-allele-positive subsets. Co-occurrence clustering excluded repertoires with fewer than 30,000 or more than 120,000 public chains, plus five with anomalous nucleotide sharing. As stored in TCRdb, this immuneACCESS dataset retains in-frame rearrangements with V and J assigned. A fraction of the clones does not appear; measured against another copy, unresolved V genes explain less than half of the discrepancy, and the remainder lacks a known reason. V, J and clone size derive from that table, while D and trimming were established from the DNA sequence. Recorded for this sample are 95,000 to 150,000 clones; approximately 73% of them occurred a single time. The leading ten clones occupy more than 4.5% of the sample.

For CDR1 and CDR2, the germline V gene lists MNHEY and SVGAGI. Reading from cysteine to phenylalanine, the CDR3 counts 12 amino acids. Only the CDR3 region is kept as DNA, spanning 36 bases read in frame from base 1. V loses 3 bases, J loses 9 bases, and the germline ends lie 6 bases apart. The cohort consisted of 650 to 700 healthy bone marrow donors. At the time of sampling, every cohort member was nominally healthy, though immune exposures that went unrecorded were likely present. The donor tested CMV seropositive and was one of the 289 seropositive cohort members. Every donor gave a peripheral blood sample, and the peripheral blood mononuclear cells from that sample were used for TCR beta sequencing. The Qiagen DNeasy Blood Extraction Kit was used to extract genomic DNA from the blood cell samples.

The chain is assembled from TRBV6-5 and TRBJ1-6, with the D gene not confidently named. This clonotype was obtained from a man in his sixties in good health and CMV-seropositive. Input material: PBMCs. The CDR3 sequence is CASSYLFSPLHF. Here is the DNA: TGTGCCAGCAGTTATTTATTTTCACCCCTCCACTTT.